The TCR beta chain under discussion was sequenced for a study of T cell changes during pregnancy in multiple sclerosis. In germline, CDR1 is MNHEY, CDR2 SVGAGI. The CDR3 is 13 amino acids. V was clipped by 8 bases and J by 6 bases, with 14 bases between them. Assay used: immunoSEQ multiplex PCR; TCRdb lists only in-frame clones, some missing. The data hold roughly 64,000 clones, with more than 75% observed a single time. The chain has TRBV6-5 and TRBJ1-5, with D possibly being TRBD1 (5 bases). This sample comprised peripheral blood, obtained in the second trimester of pregnancy. The clonotype was recovered from a female donor with multiple sclerosis, enrolled in a pregnancy study. The CDR3 DNA reads as TGTGCCAGCTCACTATACGGGGGTCAGCCCCAGCATTTT. It specifies CASSLYGGQPQHF.